Each of the 10 T cell receptor beta chains below was sequenced from the same sample in a study of blood T cells in healthy people across ages. A J-beta primer mix and a sample-barcoded 5' primer were used in a second PCR of about 7 to 12 cycles. TCRdb ran MiXCR on the 5' RACE reads and lists one entry per CDR3 protein. Of 650,000 to 700,000 distinct CDR3 sequences listed, over 40% were seen once; the top ten hold around an eighth. Sequenced sample: blood. These receptors were obtained from a woman older than 75 in good health.

This clonotype has ten or more counts. The chain recombines TRBV3-1 with TRBJ2-1; no clear D gene. Per the germline V gene, CDR1 is LGHDT and CDR2 is YNNKEL (reference sequence). The CDR3 sequence is 11 residues long. Trimming took off 1 base at V and 10 bases at J, with 5 bases between the two ends. This CDR3 reads CASSQGPEQFF. The CDR3, as DNA: TGTGCCAGCAGCCAAGGTCCGGAGCAGTTCTTC.

This sequence joins TRBV12-1 and TRBJ2-5; the table assigns TRBD1, which was not confirmed against the DNA. TRBV12-1 is reported as a pseudogene. This CDR3 is 14 amino acids long. CDR3 DNA: TGTGCCAGCAGCTGCGGACAACACCAAGAGACCCAGTACTTC. Encoded protein: CASSCGQHQETQYF.

This clonotype was picked up a small number of times. A much larger clone is a single base away; this may be a read error. Here the CDR3 DNA reads TGCAGCGTGGACCCTTTCGGGGGGAGCTACAATGAGCAGTACTTC. It is translated as CSVDPFGGSYNEQYF. This rearrangement joins TRBV29-1 to TRBJ2-7, with 7 bases matching TRBD2. V was pared by 6 bases and J by 7 bases, with 18 bases of the junction left unmatched. Germline V CDR1 and CDR2: SQVTM, ANQGSEA. The CDR3 covers 15 residues.

Points on this clonotype: A much larger clone lies a single base off, so this may be a read error. V usage is TRBV7-8 and J usage is TRBJ2-7, with D possibly being TRBD2 (5 bases). This CDR3 has 14 amino acids. Germline-derived CDR1 and CDR2 are SGHVS and FQNEAQ. Written as DNA, the CDR3 is TGTGCCGGCAGCTTAGTGAGAGGGCGAAACGAGCAGTACTTC. It encodes CAGSLVRGRNEQYF.

Only a few counts were recorded for this clonotype. The chain has TRBV2 and TRBJ2-1; 11 positions match TRBD2. CDR3 length equals 19 residues. Germline loops: CDR1 SNHLY, CDR2 FYNNEI. Trimming cost V 4 bases and J 0 bases; bases outside gene matches: 11. The CDR3 sequence is CASSGPGLAAQSSYNEQFF. The CDR3 DNA sequence: TGTGCCAGCAGTGGTCCGGGACTAGCGGCCCAGAGCTCCTACAATGAGCAGTTCTTC.

This clonotype was found many times. The CDR3 DNA sequence: TGTGCCAGCAGTTTACTGGGGGCGAGGCGGAAACATACGCAGTATTTT. Encoded protein: CASSLLGARRKHTQYF. The rearrangement uses TRBV12-3 or TRBV12-4 and TRBJ2-3, with D possibly TRBD1 on 6 matching bases. The CDR3 extends over 16 amino acids. V was clipped by 2 bases and J by 7 bases, with 19 bases between them.

The V and J genes are TRBV27 and TRBJ1-5, with 10 bases lining up with TRBD1. The CDR3 length is 18 residues. CDR1 is MNHEY, CDR2 SMNVEV, per germline (reference sequence). V lost 7 bases, J lost 4 bases, and 16 bases stayed unmatched. CDR3 loop: CASNPARGQGKENQPQHF. The CDR3 bases are TGTGCCAGCAACCCGGCCAGGGGACAGGGGAAAGAAAATCAGCCCCAGCATTTT.

Concerning this clonotype itself: One base away lies a much larger clone, so this may be a sequencing read error. The V gene is TRBV5-1, the J gene TRBJ2-1, with a tentative D call TRBD1 (6 bases). Judging by the DNA end, TRBJ2-7 fits better; the J call may be wrong. The germline gives CDR1 SGHRS, CDR2 YFSETQ. The CDR3 contains 16 residues. In DNA, the CDR3 is TGCGCCAGCAGCGCAAGTACAGGGAGCTCCTACAATGAGCAGTACTTC. Encoded protein: CASSASTGSSYNEQYF.

Comment on this clonotype: One end of the junction varies from germline; a read error may be responsible. The genes are TRBV10-3 and TRBJ2-5, with 10 positions matching TRBD1. Gene TRBJ2-7 matches the end of the DNA better, so the J call may be wrong. Germline V lookup: CDR1 ENHRY, CDR2 SYGVKD. This CDR3 spans 14 amino acids. CDR3 coding DNA: TGTGTCATCAGAACCGGGACAGGGGCCGACGAGCAGTACTTC. Its protein is CVIRTGTGADEQYF.

This clonotype was recorded a few times. The chain carries TRBV7-9 and TRBJ2-3; possible D gene TRBD2, 5 bases. From germline, CDR1 is SEHNR and CDR2 FQNEAQ (reference sequence). Trimming pared 3 bases from V and 3 bases from J, leaving 13 bases between. The CDR3 loop spans 15 amino acids. The CDR3 DNA is TGTGCCAGCAGCTTTGTCGGGGATAGGACAGATACGCAGTATTTT. Protein: CASSFVGDRTDTQYF.